The table lists the clone carrying this TCR beta chain with many counts. This record comes from a study of early T cells in non-severe SARS-CoV-2 infection. Germline-derived CDR1 and CDR2 are KGHSH and LQKENI. The CDR3 runs 19 residues. The junction had 15 bases not matched to a gene; V was cut back by 5 bases and J by 0 bases. TCRdb analysed the 5' RACE reads with MiXCR anew, one entry per CDR3 protein. The table includes tens of thousands of distinct CDR3 sequences, about 5.5% detected once. The chain links TRBV18 to TRBJ2-1; 8 bases agree with TRBD1. The receptor comes from an adult who was a healthcare worker with PCR-confirmed SARS-CoV-2 infection or an uninfected control (not recorded which). Sequencing was performed on whole blood, taken at baseline. As DNA, the CDR3 is TGTGCCAGCTCATCTGGATCTCGACAGGGGCCGAGCTCCTACAATGAGCAGTTCTTC. The encoded protein is CASSSGSRQGPSSYNEQFF.